This entry lists 16 T cell receptor beta chains sequenced from one sample in a study of T cell responses to AZD1222 COVID-19 vaccine. Clones were sequenced by immunoSEQ multiplex PCR, and TCRdb holds only the in-frame ones, with some missing. The table records some 280,000 clones, approximately 94% of them present only once. Sequencing used peripheral blood, obtained 28 days after the second AZD1222 dose. All receptors come from an adult who received the AZD1222 COVID-19 vaccine.

In DNA form, the CDR3 reads TGTGCCAGCAGTTCCCGCCCGGGACTAGCGGGAGTAGGGGAGCAGTACTTC. Residues: CASSSRPGLAGVGEQYF. This chain joins TRBV27 and TRBJ2-7; 14 nucleotides line up with TRBD2. Germline-derived CDR1 and CDR2 are MNHEY and SMNVEV (reference sequence). V dropped 4 bases and J dropped 7; count of bases not matched to a gene: 12. CDR3 length equals 17 residues.

The gene calls are TRBV10-2 and TRBJ1-2; D might be TRBD1 (5 bases). The V gene's germline CDR1 is WSHSY and CDR2 SAAADI. The germline V and J ends were trimmed by 6 bases and 13 bases, with 15 bases remaining between them. The CDR3 totals 11 residues. CDR3: CASRNSGTATF. The CDR3 coding sequence is TGCGCCAGCAGAAATAGCGGGACGGCCACCTTC.

The genes are TRBV6-5 and TRBJ2-3; no reliable D call. The CDR3 length is 13 residues. Germline values: CDR1 MNHEY, CDR2 SVGAGI. The V gene lost 6 bases and the J gene lost 2 bases, with 9 bases spanning the gap. CDR3 DNA sequence: TGTGCCAGCAGCGATACTCACACAGATACGCAGTATTTT. Encoded protein: CASSDTHTDTQYF.

V gene TRBV5-1 combines with J gene TRBJ1-2; 7 bases align to TRBD1. With 0 bases clipped from V and 6 bases from J, the junction kept 11 bases outside the gene matches. CDR1 is SGHRS and CDR2 is YFSETQ in the germline V gene. The CDR3 totals 16 residues. The CDR3, as DNA: TGCGCCAGCAGCTTGGGGGACAGCCCTCCGCTGGATGGCTACACCTTC. Its protein product is CASSLGDSPPLDGYTF.

The chain uses TRBV12-5 and TRBJ2-7; either TRBD1 or TRBD2 may fit D (5 bases each). Germline loops: CDR1 LGHNT, CDR2 FRNRAP. The CDR3 sequence is 17 residues long. V lost 0 bases, J lost 3 bases, and 18 bases lay in between. This CDR3 reads CASGLVFEGLFGYEQYF. CDR3 DNA sequence: TGTGCTAGTGGTTTGGTATTCGAGGGGTTGTTTGGCTACGAGCAGTACTTC.

This chain links TRBV5-4 with TRBJ2-5; TRBD2 agrees at 12 bases. The germline CDR1 and CDR2 sequences are SGHNT and YYREEE (reference sequence). This CDR3 is built from 16 residues. The J segment lost 1 base and the V segment lost 3 bases, leaving 4 bases of the junction unmatched. Here the CDR3 reads CASSSGLAGFQETQYF. The CDR3 coding sequence is TGTGCCAGCAGCTCGGGACTAGCGGGTTTCCAAGAGACCCAGTACTTC.

The chain recombines TRBV28 with TRBJ2-7; D may be TRBD1 (6 bases). The CDR3 length is 13 residues. V lost 6 bases to trimming and J lost 4 bases, with 13 bases between them. Looked up from germline, CDR1 is MDHEN and CDR2 is SYDVKM. Written as DNA, the CDR3 is TGTGCCAGCAGGAGGGGGAGTGGGTACGAGCAGTACTTC. Residues: CASRRGSGYEQYF.

The rearrangement uses TRBV28 and TRBJ1-3; TRBD1 might be the D (6 bases). V shed 5 bases and J shed 2 bases, with 16 bases lying between them. This CDR3 is built from 16 residues. Germline CDR1 MDHEN, CDR2 SYDVKM. The CDR3 nucleotides are TGTGCCAGCAGTCCACCCAGCGGGGGGCCTGGAAACACCATATATTTT. It translates to CASSPPSGGPGNTIYF.

The chain employs TRBV9 and TRBJ1-4; tentative D call: TRBD1 (5 bases). The germline V gene has CDR1 SGDLS and CDR2 YYNGEE. V gave up 4 bases and J gave up 3 bases, with 10 bases separating them. The CDR3 is 14 residues long. The CDR3: CASSRDPANEKLFF. CDR3 sequence (DNA): TGTGCCAGCAGCCGGGACCCTGCTAATGAAAAACTGTTTTTT.

The chain's CDR3 is CASSSTDNQPQHF. The CDR3 bases are TGTGCCAGCAGCTCTACGGACAATCAGCCCCAGCATTTT. The V gene is TRBV6-2 or TRBV6-3, the J gene TRBJ1-5; D gene ambiguous. Germline assignment: CDR1 MNHEY and CDR2 SVGEGT. Between the trimmed V and J ends, which lost 6 bases and 3 bases, there was a span of 9 bases. The CDR3 totals 13 residues.

This chain uses TRBV11-2 with TRBJ1-3; possibly TRBD1 for D (5 bases). V gave up 1 base and J gave up 0 bases, with 10 bases separating them. Germline V gene lookup returns CDR1 SGHAT and CDR2 FQNNGV. CDR3 size: 16 residues. Written as DNA, the CDR3 is TGTGCCAGCAGCTTAGTGGGGGTCAGCTCTGGAAACACCATATATTTT. It translates to CASSLVGVSSGNTIYF.

This chain connects TRBV11-2 to TRBJ2-7; D not resolved. The CDR3 length is 12 residues. The germline gives CDR1 SGHAT, CDR2 FQNNGV. The ends were cut back, 2 bases at V and 5 bases at J, with 7 bases in the middle. The CDR3: CASSLTNNEQYF. The DNA of the CDR3 is TGTGCCAGCAGCTTAACCAATAACGAGCAGTACTTC. Together with reference TRBV11-2 and TRBJ2-7, the CDR3 gives the full variable domain: EAGVAQSPRYKIIEKRQSVAFWCNPISGHATLYWYQQILGQGPKLLIQFQNNGVVDDSQLPKDRFSAERLKGVDSTLKIQPAKLEDSAVYLCASSLTNNEQYFGPGTRLTVT.

Here the CDR3 reads CASSPGGWATNEKLFF. The CDR3, as DNA: TGTGCCAGCAGCCCAGGGGGTTGGGCAACTAATGAAAAACTGTTTTTT. The rearrangement joins TRBV7-9 to TRBJ1-4, with 7 bases matching TRBD1. The CDR3 length is 16 residues. J gave up 0 bases and V 5 bases, and 6 bases lay outside the gene matches. Germline V CDR1 and CDR2: SEHNR, FQNEAQ (reference sequence).

The chain is built from TRBV9 and TRBJ1-2; D might be TRBD1 (5 bases). V lost 4 bases to trimming and J lost 0 bases, with 13 bases between them. This CDR3 has 15 residues. Per the germline V gene, CDR1 is SGDLS and CDR2 is YYNGEE. CDR3: CASSPAGTANYGYTF. CDR3 coding DNA: TGTGCCAGCAGCCCTGCCGGGACTGCTAACTATGGCTACACCTTC. Supplemented by reference TRBV9 and TRBJ1-2, the full variable domain reads DSGVTQTPKHLITATGQRVTLRCSPRSGDLSVYWYQQSLDQGLQFLIQYYNGEERAKGNILERFSAQQFPDLHSELNLSSLELGDSALYFCASSPAGTANYGYTFGSGTRLTVV.

This chain links TRBV7-9 with TRBJ2-5; D is ambiguous. The ends were cut back, 2 bases at V and 5 bases at J, with 15 bases in the middle. Germline CDR1 SEHNR, CDR2 FQNEAQ (reference sequence). This CDR3 is built from 15 residues. The CDR3 bases are TGTGCCAGCAGCTTAAAAGCTGGGTTGAGGGAGACCCAGTACTTC. Encoded protein: CASSLKAGLRETQYF.

V and J are TRBV27 and TRBJ1-6; D not certain. CDR3 length: 14 residues. Germline V CDR1 and CDR2: MNHEY, SMNVEV (reference sequence). The V gene lost 2 bases and the J gene lost 14 bases, with 16 bases spanning the gap. The DNA of the CDR3 is TGTGCCAGCAGTTTACGGAGGGTAGCGCCGACCCTCCACTTT. Translation gives CASSLRRVAPTLHF.